Below are 20 T cell receptor beta chains sequenced from a single sample in a study of Graves' ophthalmopathy and Graves' hyperthyroidism. The authors amplified TCR beta CDR3 regions, and they did so from RNA transcripts for repertoire sequencing. A first-round RT-PCR used HTBI primers, followed by a second-round multiplex PCR. TCRdb analysed the multiplex PCR reads with MiXCR anew, one entry per CDR3 protein. The table includes under 400,000 distinct CDR3 sequences, roughly 17% detected once. The source material was peripheral blood. Every receptor here comes from an adult man with Graves' ophthalmopathy.

This clonotype showed up many times. The chain joins TRBV12-3 or TRBV12-4 to TRBJ2-7; a possible D gene is TRBD2 (7 bases). V was trimmed by 5 bases and J by 1 base, leaving 15 bases between them. CDR3 length equals 15 residues. The CDR3 nucleotides read TGTGCCAGCAGTCCCGAAGGGAGGGGGTCCTACGAGCAGTACTTC. Amino acids: CASSPEGRGSYEQYF.

In this sample, this clonotype turned up many times. The chain is built from TRBV20-1 and TRBJ2-7, with 9 bases that match TRBD1. The CDR3 extends over 14 amino acids. The ends lost 6 bases at V and 2 bases at J; junction bases unmatched: 8. Germline CDR1 DFQATT, CDR2 SNEGSKA (reference sequence). The CDR3 protein is CSAVDRGIPYEQYF. CDR3 bases: TGCAGTGCCGTGGACAGGGGAATCCCCTACGAGCAGTACTTC.

This clonotype came up a few times. The chain couples TRBV20-1 to TRBJ1-5; no firm D call. The V gene's germline CDR1 is DFQATT and CDR2 SNEGSKA (reference sequence). CDR3 length: 9 residues. CDR3 DNA: TGCAGCCCTAATCAGCCCCAGCATTTT. Its translation is CSPNQPQHF.

The table lists this clonotype with many counts. V and J are TRBV5-1 and TRBJ2-7; D may match TRBD1 or TRBD2 (6 bases each). The CDR3 is made up of 12 amino acids. Trimming pared 3 bases from V and 6 bases from J, leaving 10 bases between. The germline CDR1 and CDR2 sequences are SGHRS and YFSETQ. CDR3 sequence reads: CASSSGGGEQYF. For the CDR3, the DNA is TGCGCCAGCAGCTCTGGAGGGGGCGAGCAGTACTTC. The full variable domain, its missing parts supplied by reference TRBV5-1 and TRBJ2-7, is KAGVTQTPRYLIKTRGQQVTLSCSPISGHRSVSWYQQTPGQGLQFLFEYFSETQRNKGNFPGRFSGRQFSNSRSEMNVSTLELGDSALYLCASSSGGGEQYFGPGTRLTVT.

This clonotype was found many times. The chain links TRBV29-1 to TRBJ2-2; D tentatively fits TRBD1 or TRBD2 (6 bases each). The CDR3 consists of 15 residues. Germline V gives CDR1 SQVTM, CDR2 ANQGSEA. V lost 7 bases and J lost 2, with 17 bases in between. CDR3 region: CSDSGARYNTGELFF. The CDR3 DNA follows: TGCAGCGATTCGGGGGCGCGGTATAACACCGGGGAGCTGTTTTTT.

This clonotype was seen a few times. This sequence joins TRBV12-3 or TRBV12-4 and TRBJ1-1, with 8 nucleotides matching TRBD1. The CDR3 consists of 17 residues. V gave up 6 bases and J gave up 3 bases; unmatched junction bases: 15. Here the CDR3 reads CASRPRLDRVDYTEAFF. CDR3 in DNA: TGTGCCAGCAGACCTCGGTTGGACAGGGTGGATTACACTGAAGCTTTCTTT.

There are many counts of this clonotype. This CDR3 reads CASSYSPNYEQYF. The CDR3 DNA reads TGTGCCAGCAGTTACTCCCCAAATTACGAGCAGTACTTC. The chain is built from TRBV6-5 and TRBJ2-7, with D unresolved. The CDR3 has 13 residues. Germline V gene lookup returns CDR1 MNHEY and CDR2 SVGAGI. V lost 0 bases to trimming and J lost 4 bases, with 7 bases between them.

This clonotype was detected many times. The chain carries TRBV7-6 and TRBJ2-2; TRBD1 matches 9 bases. The V and J ends lost 8 bases and 2 bases, in that order; junction bases with no gene match: 6. Germline loops: CDR1 SGHVS, CDR2 FNYEAQ. The CDR3 has 15 residues. CDR3 DNA sequence: TGTGCCAGCGGTGGACAGGGGCTAAACACCGGGGAGCTGTTTTTT. Translation: CASGGQGLNTGELFF. Using reference TRBV7-6 and TRBJ2-2 for the parts outside the CDR3, the full variable domain is GAGVSQSPRYKVTKRGQDVALRCDPISGHVSLYWYRQALGQGPEFLTYFNYEAQQDKSGLPNDRFSAERPEGSISTLTIQRTEQRDSAMYRCASGGQGLNTGELFFGEGSRLTVL.

At least ten counts were recorded for this clonotype. The chain recombines TRBV10-1 with TRBJ1-6; possible D gene TRBD1, 5 bases. V was cut by 5 bases and J by 6 bases, with 8 bases left in between. This CDR3 spans 13 amino acids. Looked up from germline, CDR1 is WNHNN and CDR2 is SYGVQD (reference sequence). CDR3 amino acids: CASSRGFNSPLHF. The CDR3 nucleotides read TGCGCCAGCAGTAGGGGCTTTAATTCACCCCTCCACTTT.

Many counts were recorded for this clonotype. The chain employs TRBV7-2 and TRBJ2-2; weak D call: TRBD2 (5 bases). Germline CDR1 is SGHTA and CDR2 is FQGNSA. This CDR3 spans 15 amino acids. V was cut by 7 bases and J by 0 bases, with 12 bases left in between. The CDR3 reads CASTPTLANTGELFF. CDR3 nucleotides: TGTGCCAGCACCCCGACACTAGCGAACACCGGGGAGCTGTTTTTT.

This chain links TRBV19 with TRBJ1-1; D not resolved. V was clipped by 4 bases and J by 4 bases, with 10 bases between them. The length of the CDR3 is 13 residues. Germline CDR1 LNHDA, CDR2 SQIVND (reference sequence). Written as DNA, the CDR3 is TGTGCCAGTAGTACCTCTTTGGGCACTGAAGCTTTCTTT. Protein: CASSTSLGTEAFF.

This clonotype appeared many times. This rearrangement joins TRBV30 to TRBJ2-7; D remains unclear. The germline CDR1 and CDR2 sequences are GTSNPN and SVGIG (reference sequence). V was clipped by 4 bases and J by 6 bases, with 16 bases between them. The CDR3 contains 13 residues. The CDR3 DNA is TGTGCCTGGATCCCCCCGGGTAAGGTCGAGCAGTACTTC. Translating it yields CAWIPPGKVEQYF.

This clonotype was picked up many times. V and J are TRBV20-1 and TRBJ1-1, with D uncertain. V was trimmed by 0 bases and J by 7 bases, leaving 9 bases between them. Germline V gives CDR1 DFQATT, CDR2 SNEGSKA (reference sequence). The CDR3 is 12 residues long. The CDR3 DNA reads as TGCAGTGCTAGAGACTCGCCAGATGAAGCTTTCTTT. Its translation is CSARDSPDEAFF.

In this sample, this clonotype turned up many times. The J gene is TRBJ2-5, the V gene TRBV24-1; possibly TRBD1 for D (5 bases). This CDR3 region has 15 residues. CDR1 and CDR2 (germline): KGHDR, SFDVKD. Trimming took 4 bases from V and 1 from J, leaving 12 bases between them. CDR3 sequence: CATSDRTQGQETQYF. The CDR3 nucleotides read TGTGCCACCAGTGACCGAACCCAGGGCCAAGAGACCCAGTACTTC.

The chain recombines TRBV12-3 or TRBV12-4 with TRBJ1-2; no firm D call. V lost 1 base to trimming and J lost 7 bases, with 10 bases between them. The CDR3 is 13 residues long. CDR3 region: CASSLVGRRGYTF. The CDR3 DNA is TGTGCCAGCAGTTTAGTCGGCAGACGTGGCTACACCTTC.

Ten or more counts support this clonotype. The chain uses TRBV18 and TRBJ2-7, with TRBD1 matching 8 bases. This CDR3 is 14 amino acids long. Germline CDR1 KGHSH, CDR2 LQKENI. The J segment lost 7 bases and the V segment lost 6 bases, leaving 11 bases of the junction unmatched. The CDR3 reads CASSAGTGSQEQYF. The CDR3 DNA follows: TGTGCCAGCTCGGCCGGGACAGGCTCGCAGGAGCAGTACTTC.

This clonotype appeared many times. The chain recombines TRBV2 with TRBJ2-4; perhaps TRBD2 as D (6 bases). Trimming shortened V by 3 bases and J by 1 base, and 10 bases separated the two germline ends. This CDR3 is built from 15 residues. Germline V CDR1 and CDR2: SNHLY, FYNNEI. The CDR3 here is CASSDRGRAKNIQYF. CDR3 bases: TGTGCCAGCAGTGACCGGGGGAGGGCCAAAAACATTCAGTACTTC.

Many counts were recorded for this clonotype. The chain couples TRBV5-6 to TRBJ2-7; 12 positions agree with TRBD1. The CDR3 contains 18 residues. CDR1 is SGHDT and CDR2 is YYEEEE in the germline V gene. V was pared by 4 bases and J by 0 bases, with 11 bases of the junction left unmatched. Here the CDR3 reads CASSQFRDRGLPSYEQYF. The CDR3 DNA sequence: TGTGCCAGCAGCCAATTCCGGGACAGGGGGCTCCCCTCCTACGAGCAGTACTTC.

For this clonotype: This may come from a read error, since a much larger clone is one base off. The V call is TRBV4-3, the J call TRBJ1-6, with TRBD1 matching over 7 bases. The CDR3 is 16 residues long. Germline CDR1 and CDR2: LGHNA and YSLEER. In DNA, the CDR3 is TGCGACAGCAGCCAGGGGACGAGGCAGGGGGGTTCACCCCTCCACTTT. The encoded protein is CDSSQGTRQGGSPLHF.

This clonotype was detected ten times or more. The genes are TRBV5-1 and TRBJ2-5; D not certain. The CDR3 sequence is 14 residues long. Germline V gene sequence: CDR1 SGHRS, CDR2 YFSETQ. V was shortened by 0 bases and J by 2 bases, with 8 bases between the two germline ends. The CDR3 region has the DNA TGCGCCAGCAGCTTGGGGCATGGTCAAGAGACCCAGTACTTC. Protein: CASSLGHGQETQYF.